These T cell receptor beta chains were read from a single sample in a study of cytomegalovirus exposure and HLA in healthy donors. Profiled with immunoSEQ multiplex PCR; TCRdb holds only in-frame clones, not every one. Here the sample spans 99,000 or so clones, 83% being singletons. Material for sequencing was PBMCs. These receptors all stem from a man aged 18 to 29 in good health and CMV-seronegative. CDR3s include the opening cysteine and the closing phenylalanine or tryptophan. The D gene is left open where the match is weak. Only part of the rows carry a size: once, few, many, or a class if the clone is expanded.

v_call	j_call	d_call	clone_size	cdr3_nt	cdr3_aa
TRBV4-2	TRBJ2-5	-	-	TGTGCCAGCAGCCAACCAGACAGCGACCAAGAGACCCAGTACTTC	CASSQPDSDQETQYF
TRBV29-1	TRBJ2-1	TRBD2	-	TGCAGCGTCAGTAGGAGCGGGGACTACAATGAGCAGTTCTTC	CSVSRSGDYNEQFF
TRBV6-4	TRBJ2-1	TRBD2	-	TGTGCCAGCAGTGACTACGGACTAGCGGGAGTTAATGAGCAGTTCTTC	CASSDYGLAGVNEQFF
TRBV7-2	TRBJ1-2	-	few	TGTGCCAGCAGCTTAGAGGCCGGGGGCTACACCTTC	CASSLEAGGYTF
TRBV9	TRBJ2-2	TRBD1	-	TGTGCCAGCAGCATACAGGGGGGCACCGGGGAGCTGTTTTTT	CASSIQGGTGELFF
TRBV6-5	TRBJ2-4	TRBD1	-	TGTGCCAGCAGTTCTTCCTTAAGGGGGCTGAAAAACATTCAGTACTTC	CASSSSLRGLKNIQYF
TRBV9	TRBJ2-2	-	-	TGTGCCAGCAGCACCAGACTAGCCGGGGAGCTGTTTTTT	CASSTRLAGELFF
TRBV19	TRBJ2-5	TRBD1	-	TGTGCCAGTAGGGGCACAGGGGGACGGGAGACCCAGTACTTC	CASRGTGGRETQYF
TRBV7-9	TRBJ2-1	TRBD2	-	TGTGCCAGCAGCAGTGGACTAGTAGTTGGGGATGAGCAGTTCTTC	CASSSGLVVGDEQFF
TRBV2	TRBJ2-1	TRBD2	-	TGTGCCAGCTGCCGGACTAGCGGGAGGGTATACAATGAGCAGTTCTTC	CASCRTSGRVYNEQFF
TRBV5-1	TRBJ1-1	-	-	TGCGCCAGCAGCTTTGCAGGGGTGGGCACTGAAGCTTTCTTT	CASSFAGVGTEAFF
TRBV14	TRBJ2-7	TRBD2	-	TGTGCCAGCAGCCTACGGACTAGCGGTAGGGCCGAGCAGTACTTC	CASSLRTSGRAEQYF
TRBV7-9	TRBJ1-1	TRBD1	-	TGTGCCAGCAGCTTGGGGGCCGGACAGGGAGTTACTGAAGCTTTCTTT	CASSLGAGQGVTEAFF
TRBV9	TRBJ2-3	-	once	TGTGCCAGCAGGCGAGGGCTTACCACAGATACGCAGTATTTT	CASRRGLTTDTQYF
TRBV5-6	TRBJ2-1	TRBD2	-	TGTGCCAGCAGTTTCGGACTAGCGGGGGACAATGAGCAGTTCTTC	CASSFGLAGDNEQFF
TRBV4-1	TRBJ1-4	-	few	TGCGCCAGCAGCCCCCCGGGGGTGGTTGAAAAACTGTTTTTT	CASSPPGVVEKLFF
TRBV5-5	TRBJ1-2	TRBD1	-	TGTGCCAGCACCATCGGGACAGGGGATCAGGGCTATGGCTACACCTTC	CASTIGTGDQGYGYTF
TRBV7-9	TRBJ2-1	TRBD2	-	TGTGCCAGCAGCTTAGCGCCTAGCGGATACTCCTACAATGAGCAGTTCTTC	CASSLAPSGYSYNEQFF
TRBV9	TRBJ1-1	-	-	TGTGCCAGCAGCGTTGACAGCATGAACACTGAAGCTTTCTTT	CASSVDSMNTEAFF
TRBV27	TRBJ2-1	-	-	TGTGCCAGCAGTTTCGGGGTAGCCTCCGGTGAGCAGTTCTTC	CASSFGVASGEQFF
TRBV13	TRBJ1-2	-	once	TGTGCCAGCAGCTCCGGGCGGGGTGGCGCCGGCTATGGCTACACCTTC	CASSSGRGGAGYGYTF
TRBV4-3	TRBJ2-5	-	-	TGCGCCAGCAGCCAGAGCCTCGGAGACCTTTCATACCAAGAGACCCAGTACTTC	CASSQSLGDLSYQETQYF
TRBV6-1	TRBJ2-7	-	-	TGTGCCAGCAGTGGCAAGAGGACTGATAAATTCTCCTACGAGCAGTACTTC	CASSGKRTDKFSYEQYF
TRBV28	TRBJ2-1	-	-	TGTGCCAGCACCCCGCGATACAATGAGCAGTTCTTC	CASTPRYNEQFF
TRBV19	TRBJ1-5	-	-	TGTGCCACCGTGGGGCAAATCAATCAGCCCCAGCATTTT	CATVGQINQPQHF
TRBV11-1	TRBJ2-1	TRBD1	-	TGTGCCAGCAGCTTAGAGGGGGACAGGGGGCTCTACAATGAGCAGTTCTTC	CASSLEGDRGLYNEQFF
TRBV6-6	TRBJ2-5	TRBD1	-	TGTGCCAGCAGTTACGGGACAGTTAAAGAGACCCAGTACTTC	CASSYGTVKETQYF
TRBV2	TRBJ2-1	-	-	TGTGCCAGCGAAAGCGTTGGAAGCTCCTACAATGAGCAGTTCTTC	CASESVGSSYNEQFF
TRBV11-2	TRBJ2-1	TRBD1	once	TGTGCCAGCAGCAAAGACAGGGGGCCAAATGAGCAGTTCTTC	CASSKDRGPNEQFF
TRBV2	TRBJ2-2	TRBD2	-	TGTGCCAGCAGTGGGACTAGCGGACGCACCGGGGAGCTGTTTTTT	CASSGTSGRTGELFF
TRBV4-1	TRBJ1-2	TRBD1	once	TGCGCCAGCAGCCAAGTGCGCCCACGGGACAGGGGGCGTGGGGGCTACACCTTC	CASSQVRPRDRGRGGYTF
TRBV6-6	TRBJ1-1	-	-	TGTGCCAGCAGCCAAACTCTAACTGAAGCTTTCTTT	CASSQTLTEAFF
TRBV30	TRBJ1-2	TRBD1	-	TGTGCCTGGAGTTTTGAGGACAGGTACTATGGCTACACCTTC	CAWSFEDRYYGYTF
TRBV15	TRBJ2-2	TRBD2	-	TGTGCCACCAGCAGATACGCTAGCGGGACTATCGGGGAGCTGTTTTTT	CATSRYASGTIGELFF
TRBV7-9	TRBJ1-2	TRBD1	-	TGTGCCAGCAGCACCTTGACAGGGTGGGGCTACACCTTC	CASSTLTGWGYTF
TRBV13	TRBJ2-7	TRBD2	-	TGTGCCAGCAGCTTAGAAAGGCTAGCGGACCACGAGCAGTACTTC	CASSLERLADHEQYF
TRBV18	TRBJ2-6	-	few	TGTGCCAGCTCACGGGACAACAAACTCTCTGGGGCCAACGTCCTGACTTTC	CASSRDNKLSGANVLTF
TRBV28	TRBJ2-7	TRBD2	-	TGTGCCAGCAGTTTCGATAGCGGGAGGGGCTACGAGCAGTACTTC	CASSFDSGRGYEQYF
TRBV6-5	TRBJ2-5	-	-	TGTGCCAGCAGTTACTCGGCAGGGGTCCAGAGAACCCAGTACTTC	CASSYSAGVQRTQYF
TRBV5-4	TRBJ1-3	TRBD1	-	TGTGCCAGCAGCACCAGGGGGCGCGGTGGAAACACCATATATTTT	CASSTRGRGGNTIYF
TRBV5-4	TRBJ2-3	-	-	TGTGCCAGCAGCTTGGTGCAGGGGAGCACAGATACGCAGTATTTT	CASSLVQGSTDTQYF